This paragraph covers one TCR beta chain sequence. The antigen is not known. The sample comes from a study of OX40 agonist ivuxolimab in advanced cancers. About the research overall: Each patient was given ivuxolimab into a vein every 2 weeks, at 0.01 to 10 mg/kg.

Only in-frame clones appear in the TCRdb table, and some are missing; sequencing was by immunoSEQ multiplex PCR. The data hold 45,000 to 65,000 clones, with over 75% observed a single time. With 3 bases removed from V and 6 bases from J, the gap between germline ends came to 28 bases. The germline gives CDR1 MDHEN, CDR2 SYDVKM. The length of the CDR3 is 19 residues. Study results and limitations: Fewer expanded clones were found on average in CD4+ than in CD8+ T cells. Dosing at 0.1 to 3.0 mg/kg was accompanied by clonal expansion of CD4+ and CD8+ blood T cells by week 6.

The source material was CD4+ or CD8+ T cells sorted from blood, sampled in a trial of the OX40 agonist ivuxolimab. The genes are TRBV28 and TRBJ2-3; D possibly corresponds to TRBD2 (5 bases). This clonotype originated in an adult with an advanced solid tumor such as melanoma, head and neck, liver or kidney cancer. The CDR3 region is CASSFLGTALARHTDTQYF. For the CDR3, the DNA is TGTGCCAGCAGTTTCCTAGGTACGGCCTTAGCGAGACATACTGATACGCAGTATTTT.